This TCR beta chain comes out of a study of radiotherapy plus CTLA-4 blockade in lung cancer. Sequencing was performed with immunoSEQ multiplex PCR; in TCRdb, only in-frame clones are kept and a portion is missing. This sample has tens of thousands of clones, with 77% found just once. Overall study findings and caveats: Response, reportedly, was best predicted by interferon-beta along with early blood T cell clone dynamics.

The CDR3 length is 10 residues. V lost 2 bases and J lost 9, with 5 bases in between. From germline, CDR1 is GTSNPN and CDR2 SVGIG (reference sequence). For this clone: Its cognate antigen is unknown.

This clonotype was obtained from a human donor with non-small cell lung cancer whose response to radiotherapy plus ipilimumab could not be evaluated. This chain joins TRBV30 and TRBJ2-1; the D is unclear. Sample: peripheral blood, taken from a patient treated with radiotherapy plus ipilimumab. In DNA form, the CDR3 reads TGTGCCTGGAGTTCCGTTGAGCAGTTCTTC. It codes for CAWSSVEQFF.